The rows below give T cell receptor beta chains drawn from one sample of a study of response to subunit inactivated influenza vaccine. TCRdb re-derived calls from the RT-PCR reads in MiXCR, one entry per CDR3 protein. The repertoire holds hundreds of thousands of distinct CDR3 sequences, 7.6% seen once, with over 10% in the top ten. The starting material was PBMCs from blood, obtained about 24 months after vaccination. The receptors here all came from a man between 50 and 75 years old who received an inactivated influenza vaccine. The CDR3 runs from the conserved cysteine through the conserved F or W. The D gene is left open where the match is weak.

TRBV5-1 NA CASSQDGTYYNEQFF
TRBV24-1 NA CATSDARQNNEQFF
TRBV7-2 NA CASSLDGTGPYEQYF
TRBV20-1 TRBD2 CSARDRLAGSYNEQFF
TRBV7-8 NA CASSLDGLWTF
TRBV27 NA CASSFGVGRGNSPLHF
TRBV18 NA CASSPPYGQFTDTQYF
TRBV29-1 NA CSANGGRRTEAFF
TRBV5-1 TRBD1 CASSVRTGGTETQYF
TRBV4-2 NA CASSQGRGNSYNEQFF
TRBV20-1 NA CSASGISSANTGELFF
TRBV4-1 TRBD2 CASSQTKGSGGARHEQFF
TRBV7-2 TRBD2 CASSLRGLAEPDTQYF
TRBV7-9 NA CASSSSGSPYNEQFF
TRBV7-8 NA CASSLGPAPGYEQYF
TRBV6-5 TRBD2 CASSYSISGGETDTQYF
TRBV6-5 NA CASSYSRLGNEKLFF
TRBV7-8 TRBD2 CASSLGGSYEQFF
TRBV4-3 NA CASSHLHRESGYTF
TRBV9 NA CASSVSPKSQETQYF
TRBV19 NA CASHSGRQGGVDTQYF
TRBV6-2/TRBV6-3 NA CASSSDRDAGRTGELFF
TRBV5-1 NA CASSPEVGVTEAFF